The text below deals with one TCR beta chain. The antigen is undetermined. The junction differs from germline at one of its ends, possibly a read error. These data originate in a study of blood T cells in healthy people across ages. Findings and caveats of the study: Per million T cells, TCR beta diversity dropped roughly linearly as age increased.

The CDR3 runs to 13 residues. Germline CDR1 and CDR2: SEHNR and FQNEAQ (reference sequence). Healthy Russian Caucasian donors spanned ages about 6 to 100 years. The use of a sample-barcoded 5' primer and a J-beta primer mix characterized a second PCR of about 7 to 12 cycles. A 12-random-nucleotide template-switch adaptor tagged each cDNA molecule. TCRdb independently ran MiXCR on the 5' RACE reads; one entry per CDR3 protein. The sample shows approximately 800,000 distinct CDR3 sequences, roughly 25% of them seen only once. This same sample was also part of a study on T cells of mothers and their children. As reported in that work: There were no persistent microchimeric T cell clones detected.

The clonotype was recovered from a boy younger than 18 in good health. The sample was blood. The chain uses TRBV7-9 and TRBJ1-1; 7 bases match TRBD1. In DNA, the CDR3 is TGTGCCAGCAGCTTAGGCAGGGGGACTGAAGCTTCCTTT. Its protein product is CASSLGRGTEASF.